The rows below give T cell receptor beta chains drawn from one sample of a study of blood T cell repertoires in COVID-19. Repertoires were generated with immunoSEQ multiplex PCR, while TCRdb's copy carries only in-frame clones and drops some. Among 290,000 or so clones listed, about 93% were seen once. Sample: PBMCs or T cells enriched from blood (not recorded which). These receptors were collected from a woman aged 25 to 39 who had recovered from COVID-19. The CDR3 runs from the conserved cysteine through the conserved F or W. A D gene is named only where the DNA matches it firmly. The size field is filled for only some rows; it gives once, few, many or a size class.

D: NA; V: TRBV2; J: TRBJ2-2; size: once; DNA: TGTGCCAGCAGTGCATCCGGGGAGCTGTTTTTT; CDR3: CASSASGELFF
D: NA; V: TRBV5-1; J: TRBJ1-1; size: NA; DNA: TGCGCCAGCAGCTTGGATGACAGTATGAACACTGAAGCTTTCTTT; CDR3: CASSLDDSMNTEAFF
D: NA; V: TRBV10-3; J: TRBJ2-7; size: NA; DNA: TGTGCCACACAAGGCAGGGGGGACTCCTACGAGCAGTACTTC; CDR3: CATQGRGDSYEQYF
D: TRBD2; V: TRBV27; J: TRBJ2-1; size: NA; DNA: TGTGCCAGCACCGTGGGACTAGCGGGACCGAATGAGCAGTTCTTC; CDR3: CASTVGLAGPNEQFF
D: NA; V: TRBV5-1; J: TRBJ1-2; size: NA; DNA: TGCGCCAGCAGCATAGGACAGTCCCTCAACTATGGCTACACCTTC; CDR3: CASSIGQSLNYGYTF
D: NA; V: TRBV7-2; J: TRBJ2-3; size: NA; DNA: TGTGCCAGCAGCTTAACTTACTCGAGCACAGATACGCAGTATTTT; CDR3: CASSLTYSSTDTQYF
D: NA; V: TRBV5-1; J: TRBJ2-1; size: NA; DNA: TGCGCCAGCAGCTTCACCGGGGGCTCCTACAATGAGCAGTTCTTC; CDR3: CASSFTGGSYNEQFF
D: TRBD2; V: TRBV9; J: TRBJ2-3; size: NA; DNA: TGTGCCAGCAGCGTAACCCCCCTAGCGGGGGCTAGCACAGATACGCAGTATTTT; CDR3: CASSVTPLAGASTDTQYF
D: NA; V: TRBV3-1/TRBV3-2; J: TRBJ1-5; size: NA; DNA: TGTGCCAGCAGCCAAGGGGAGGGTCCCAATCAGCCCCAGCATTTT; CDR3: CASSQGEGPNQPQHF
D: TRBD2; V: TRBV7-2; J: TRBJ2-1; size: NA; DNA: TGTGCCAGCAGCCCCACGGGAGGGTTTGTGGATGAGCAGTTCTTC; CDR3: CASSPTGGFVDEQFF
D: NA; V: TRBV11-2; J: TRBJ2-2; size: NA; DNA: TGTGCCAGCAGCTTAATTGAGACCGGGGAGCTGTTTTTT; CDR3: CASSLIETGELFF
D: NA; V: TRBV7-9; J: TRBJ1-5; size: NA; DNA: TGTGCCAGCAGCTCCACCCACAGGGGCAATCAGCCCCAGCATTTT; CDR3: CASSSTHRGNQPQHF
D: TRBD2; V: TRBV19; J: TRBJ2-1; size: once; DNA: TGTGCCAGTAGGACTAGCGGGAGGGCCGGAGGGAATGAGCAGTTCTTC; CDR3: CASRTSGRAGGNEQFF
D: TRBD2; V: TRBV28; J: TRBJ2-1; size: NA; DNA: TGTGCCAGCAGTCTAAAAATTAGCGGGAGGCCATCCTACAATGAGCAGTTCTTC; CDR3: CASSLKISGRPSYNEQFF
D: NA; V: TRBV2; J: TRBJ2-1; size: NA; DNA: TGTGCCAGCAGCGACTCTTGGGTTTACAATGAGCAGTTCTTC; CDR3: CASSDSWVYNEQFF
D: NA; V: TRBV5-4; J: TRBJ1-2; size: NA; DNA: TGTGCCAGCAGCTTGGCGGGAGGAACTAACTATGGCTACACCTTC; CDR3: CASSLAGGTNYGYTF
D: TRBD1; V: TRBV7-2; J: TRBJ2-7; size: NA; DNA: TGTGCCAGCAGCTTAGTGGCAGGGGGCCGTTACGAGCAGTACTTC; CDR3: CASSLVAGGRYEQYF
D: TRBD1; V: TRBV28; J: TRBJ1-1; size: NA; DNA: TGTGCCAGCAGTTTACAGGGGGGCACTGAAGCTTTCTTT; CDR3: CASSLQGGTEAFF
D: NA; V: TRBV7-2; J: TRBJ1-3; size: once; DNA: TGTGCCAGCAGCTTAGGCAGGGTGTTAGGAAACACCATATATTTT; CDR3: CASSLGRVLGNTIYF
D: TRBD2; V: TRBV3-1/TRBV3-2; J: TRBJ2-7; size: NA; DNA: TGTGCCAGCAGCCAGAATCTAGCGGGAGGTACCTACGAGCAGTACTTC; CDR3: CASSQNLAGGTYEQYF
D: NA; V: TRBV10-3; J: TRBJ1-2; size: NA; DNA: TGTGCCATCACCCGGACAGAAGGGAATGGCTACACCTTC; CDR3: CAITRTEGNGYTF
D: TRBD1; V: TRBV28; J: TRBJ1-6; size: few; DNA: TGTGCCAGCAGTACCCAGGACAGGGGTTCACCCCTCCACTTT; CDR3: CASSTQDRGSPLHF
D: NA; V: TRBV28; J: TRBJ1-4; size: NA; DNA: TGTGCCAGCAGTCCTCCTTGGGCCGGGGGTGAAAAACTGTTTTTT; CDR3: CASSPPWAGGEKLFF
D: NA; V: TRBV7-9; J: TRBJ1-4; size: NA; DNA: TGTGCCAGCAGCTTTAGTCGATCTGCCACTAATGAAAAACTGTTTTTT; CDR3: CASSFSRSATNEKLFF
D: TRBD2; V: TRBV9; J: TRBJ2-2; size: NA; DNA: TGTGCCAGCAGCGCGGGGGGAGGCACCGGGGAGCTGTTTTTT; CDR3: CASSAGGGTGELFF
D: TRBD2; V: TRBV19; J: TRBJ2-1; size: NA; DNA: TGTGCCAGTAGTATGTATGGTGGGACTAGCGGGGGTGAGCAGTTCTTC; CDR3: CASSMYGGTSGGEQFF
D: NA; V: TRBV7-2; J: TRBJ2-3; size: NA; DNA: TGTGCCAGCAGCTTAGATTACAGTAGCACAGATACGCAGTATTTT; CDR3: CASSLDYSSTDTQYF
D: TRBD1; V: TRBV19; J: TRBJ1-2; size: few; DNA: TGTGCCAGTAGCCCGTCTTATGGACAGGAGTTGGGACGATACACCTTC; CDR3: CASSPSYGQELGRYTF
D: TRBD1; V: TRBV18; J: TRBJ1-5; size: NA; DNA: TGTGCCAGCTCACCGAATGCACAGGGGGCGTATCAGCCCCAGCATTTT; CDR3: CASSPNAQGAYQPQHF
D: NA; V: TRBV18; J: TRBJ2-1; size: NA; DNA: TGTGCCAGCTCACCACCGTTAGCAGATGAGCAGTTCTTC; CDR3: CASSPPLADEQFF
D: TRBD2; V: TRBV7-9; J: TRBJ2-7; size: NA; DNA: TGTGCCAGCAGCCTAAGCGGGAGTATGTACGAGCAGTACTTC; CDR3: CASSLSGSMYEQYF
D: TRBD2; V: TRBV7-8; J: TRBJ2-1; size: NA; DNA: TGTGCCAGCAGCCTTACCCTCACTAGCGGGAGAGGTAATGAGCAGTTCTTC; CDR3: CASSLTLTSGRGNEQFF
D: TRBD2; V: TRBV9; J: TRBJ2-1; size: NA; DNA: TGTGCCAGCAGCGTAAATCCAGCGGGAGTCTACAATGAGCAGTTCTTC; CDR3: CASSVNPAGVYNEQFF
D: TRBD1; V: TRBV19; J: TRBJ1-1; size: NA; DNA: TGTGCCAGTAGTTGGGACAGACACACTGAAGCTTTCTTT; CDR3: CASSWDRHTEAFF
D: TRBD1; V: TRBV11-2; J: TRBJ2-7; size: NA; DNA: TGTGCCAGCAGCTTAGGTCCAACGGGACAGAACTCCTACGAGCAGTACTTC; CDR3: CASSLGPTGQNSYEQYF
D: NA; V: TRBV28; J: TRBJ1-5; size: NA; DNA: TGTGCCAGCAGTGGGGGGGGCCAGGGTGGTCAGCCCCAGCATTTT; CDR3: CASSGGGQGGQPQHF
D: TRBD1; V: TRBV27; J: TRBJ2-7; size: NA; DNA: TGTGCCAGCAGTTTATCGCAGCAGGGGGCATACTACGAGCAGTACTTC; CDR3: CASSLSQQGAYYEQYF
D: NA; V: TRBV7-8; J: TRBJ2-6; size: NA; DNA: TGTGCCAGCAGCATCACCCCCGGGCCTCAGGGCTCTGGGGCCAACGTCCTGACTTTC; CDR3: CASSITPGPQGSGANVLTF
D: TRBD1; V: TRBV20-1; J: TRBJ1-2; size: NA; DNA: TGCAGTGCTAGGACAGGGGGTGGCTACACCTTC; CDR3: CSARTGGGYTF
D: NA; V: TRBV5-6; J: TRBJ1-4; size: NA; DNA: TGTGCCAGCAGCTTGCGGGTTAGGGAAAAACTGTTTTTT; CDR3: CASSLRVREKLFF
D: TRBD1; V: TRBV6-5; J: TRBJ2-7; size: NA; DNA: TGTGCCAGCAGGGAGACAGGGGGCGGTTACGAGCAGTACTTC; CDR3: CASRETGGGYEQYF
D: TRBD1; V: TRBV11-2; J: TRBJ1-6; size: NA; DNA: TGTGCCAGCAGCCACGACAGGGGGGATTCACCCCTCCACTTT; CDR3: CASSHDRGDSPLHF
D: TRBD2; V: TRBV7-6; J: TRBJ2-1; size: NA; DNA: TGTGCCAGCAGCTTGGGTAGCGGGAGGGAAAATGAGCAGTTCTTC; CDR3: CASSLGSGRENEQFF
D: NA; V: TRBV5-4; J: TRBJ1-4; size: NA; DNA: TGTGCCAGCAGCCCCCGCCTAGGAAGCGGTGAAAAACTGTTTTTT; CDR3: CASSPRLGSGEKLFF
D: TRBD1; V: TRBV5-1; J: TRBJ2-3; size: NA; DNA: TGCGCCAGCAGCCCGGGACAGGGCACAGATACGCAGTATTTT; CDR3: CASSPGQGTDTQYF
D: TRBD1; V: TRBV28; J: TRBJ1-3; size: NA; DNA: TGTGCCAGCAGGACAGGGGGGTCTGGAAACACCATATATTTT; CDR3: CASRTGGSGNTIYF
D: NA; V: TRBV11-2; J: TRBJ2-7; size: NA; DNA: TGTGCCAGCAGCTTAGAGGTGCATCTCTACTACGAGCAGTACTTC; CDR3: CASSLEVHLYYEQYF
D: NA; V: TRBV5-1; J: TRBJ1-2; size: NA; DNA: TGCGCCAGCAGCTTGGGGGAGAGCTATGGCTACACCTTC; CDR3: CASSLGESYGYTF